This TCR beta chain was found in a study of T cells after posttransplantation cyclophosphamide. Study findings and constraints: Recipient CMV seropositivity and CMV reactivation strongly tracked TRB clonality. Skin or GI-infiltrating T cells shared few TRB sequences with blood. Later post-transplant blood repertoires were often dominated by donor CD8+ memory clones.

The table lists this clone with many counts. The antigen is not known. Losses at the gene ends were 5 bases for V and 7 bases for J; bases not matched to a gene: 8. The CDR3 has 15 amino acids. CDR1 is SEHNR, CDR2 FQNEAQ, per germline (reference sequence). This related bone marrow graft donor gave peripheral blood on the day of marrow donation. Sequenced by immunoSEQ multiplex PCR; TCRdb stores in-frame clones only, minus some. This sample comprises around 28,000 clones, none seen once only. Sequencing was performed on PBMCs. This sequence joins TRBV7-9 and TRBJ2-1; the match to TRBD2 covers 10 bases. The receptor was isolated from a woman aged 55-70 years in good health, CMV-negative, and a related stem cell transplant donor. For the CDR3, the DNA is TGTGCCAGCAGCAAAACTAGCGGGGTTTCGAATGAGCAGTTCTTC. Translating gives CASSKTSGVSNEQFF.